This T cell receptor beta chain was sequenced during a study of technical replicates of blood from four donors. Germline V gene data show CDR1 as SGHNT and CDR2 as YYREEE (reference sequence). V was shortened by 2 bases and J by 2 bases, with 12 bases between the two germline ends. The CDR3 sequence is 15 residues long. Clones were sequenced by immunoSEQ multiplex PCR, and TCRdb holds only the in-frame ones, with some missing. The sample holds around 70,000 clones, approximately 95% seen once. V and J are TRBV5-4 and TRBJ2-3, with a possible D match to TRBD2 (6 bases). Sequences were obtained from T cells isolated from PBMCs. This receptor was taken from a human donor in good health. The CDR3 sequence is CASSFTLAPTDTQYF. DNA of the CDR3: TGTGCCAGCAGCTTCACCCTAGCGCCCACAGATACGCAGTATTTT.